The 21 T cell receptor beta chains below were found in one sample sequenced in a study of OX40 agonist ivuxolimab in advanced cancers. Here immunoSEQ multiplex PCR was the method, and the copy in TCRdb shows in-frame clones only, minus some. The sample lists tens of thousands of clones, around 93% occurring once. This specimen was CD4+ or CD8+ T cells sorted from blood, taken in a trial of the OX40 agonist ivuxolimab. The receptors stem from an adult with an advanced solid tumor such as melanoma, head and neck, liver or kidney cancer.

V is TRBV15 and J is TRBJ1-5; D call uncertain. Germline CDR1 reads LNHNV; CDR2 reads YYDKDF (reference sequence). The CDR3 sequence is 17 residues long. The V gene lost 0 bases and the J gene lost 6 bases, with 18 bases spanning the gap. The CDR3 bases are TGTGCCACCAGCAGAGATCTTAGTGGCGGGCGAGGTCAGCCCCAGCATTTT. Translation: CATSRDLSGGRGQPQHF.

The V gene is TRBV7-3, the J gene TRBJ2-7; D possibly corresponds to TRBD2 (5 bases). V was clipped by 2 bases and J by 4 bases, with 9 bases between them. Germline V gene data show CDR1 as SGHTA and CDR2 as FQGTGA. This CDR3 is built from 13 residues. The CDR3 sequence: CASSLGPGYEQYF. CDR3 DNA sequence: TGTGCCAGCAGCTTAGGACCGGGATACGAGCAGTACTTC.

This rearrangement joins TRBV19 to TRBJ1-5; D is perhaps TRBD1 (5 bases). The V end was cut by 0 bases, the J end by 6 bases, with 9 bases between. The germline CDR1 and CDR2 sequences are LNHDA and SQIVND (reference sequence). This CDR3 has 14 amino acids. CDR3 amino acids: CASSIEGVGQPQHF. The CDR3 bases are TGTGCCAGTAGTATAGAGGGGGTCGGTCAGCCCCAGCATTTT.

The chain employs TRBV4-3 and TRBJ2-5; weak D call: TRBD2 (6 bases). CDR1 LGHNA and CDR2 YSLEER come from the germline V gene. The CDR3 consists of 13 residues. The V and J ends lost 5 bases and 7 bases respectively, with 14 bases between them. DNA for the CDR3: TGCGCCAGCAGCGAGGACTCCGGGGGGACCCAGTACTTC. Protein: CASSEDSGGTQYF.

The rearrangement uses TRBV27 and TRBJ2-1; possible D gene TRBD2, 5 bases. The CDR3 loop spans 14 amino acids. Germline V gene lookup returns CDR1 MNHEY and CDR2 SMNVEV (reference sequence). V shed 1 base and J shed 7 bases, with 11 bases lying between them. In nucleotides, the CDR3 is TGTGCCAGCAGTTTATATGTCGAGGGAAATGAGCAGTTCTTC. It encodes CASSLYVEGNEQFF.

The CDR3 here is CASSLARDKPSTDTQYF. The CDR3 bases are TGTGCCAGCAGTTTGGCGAGGGACAAACCTAGCACAGATACGCAGTATTTT. The gene calls are TRBV27 and TRBJ2-3; tentative D call: TRBD1 (6 bases). Germline CDR1 is MNHEY and CDR2 is SMNVEV (reference sequence). Trimming stripped 3 bases from V and 0 bases from J, with 16 bases between. This CDR3 contains 17 residues.

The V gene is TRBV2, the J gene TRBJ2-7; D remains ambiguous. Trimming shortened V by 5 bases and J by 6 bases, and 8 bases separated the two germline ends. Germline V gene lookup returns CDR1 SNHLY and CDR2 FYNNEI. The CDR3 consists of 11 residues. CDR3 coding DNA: TGTGCCAGCAGTCTCGGTCCCGAGCAGTACGTC. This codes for CASSLGPEQYV.

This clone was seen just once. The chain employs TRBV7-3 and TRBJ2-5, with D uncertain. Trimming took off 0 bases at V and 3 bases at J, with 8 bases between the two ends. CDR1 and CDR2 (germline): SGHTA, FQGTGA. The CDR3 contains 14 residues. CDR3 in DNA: TGTGCCAGCAGCTTAACCGGTACGGAAGAGACCCAGTACTTC. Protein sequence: CASSLTGTEETQYF.

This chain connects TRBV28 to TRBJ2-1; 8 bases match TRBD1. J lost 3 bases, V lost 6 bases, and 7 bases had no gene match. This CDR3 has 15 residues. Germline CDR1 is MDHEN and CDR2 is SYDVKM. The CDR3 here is CASRTTGGNYNEQFF. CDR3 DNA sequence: TGTGCCAGCAGAACTACAGGGGGAAACTACAATGAGCAGTTCTTC. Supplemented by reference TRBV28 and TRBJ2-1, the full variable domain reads DVKVTQSSRYLVKRTGEKVFLECVQDMDHENMFWYRQDPGLGLRLIYFSYDVKMKEKGDIPEGYSVSREKKERFSLILESASTNQTSMYLCASRTTGGNYNEQFFGPGTRLTVL.

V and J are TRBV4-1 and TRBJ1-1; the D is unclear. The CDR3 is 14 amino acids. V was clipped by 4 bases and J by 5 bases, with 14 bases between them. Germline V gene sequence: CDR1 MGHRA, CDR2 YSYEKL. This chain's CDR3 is CASSLSPPGTEAFF. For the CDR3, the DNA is TGCGCCAGCAGCCTTTCGCCCCCGGGAACTGAAGCTTTCTTT.

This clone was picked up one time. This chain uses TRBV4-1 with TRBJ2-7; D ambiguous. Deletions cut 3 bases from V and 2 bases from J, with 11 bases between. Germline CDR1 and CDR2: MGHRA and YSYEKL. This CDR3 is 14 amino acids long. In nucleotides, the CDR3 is TGCGCCAGCAGCCAGGCAGGTAGTACCTACGAGCAGTACGTC. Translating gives CASSQAGSTYEQYV.

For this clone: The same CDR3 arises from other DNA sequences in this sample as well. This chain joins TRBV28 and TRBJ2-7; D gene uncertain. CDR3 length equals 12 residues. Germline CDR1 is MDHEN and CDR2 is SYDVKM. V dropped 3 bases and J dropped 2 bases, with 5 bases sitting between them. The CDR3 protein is CASSFRPYEQYF. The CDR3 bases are TGTGCCAGCAGTTTCAGGCCCTACGAGCAGTACTTC.

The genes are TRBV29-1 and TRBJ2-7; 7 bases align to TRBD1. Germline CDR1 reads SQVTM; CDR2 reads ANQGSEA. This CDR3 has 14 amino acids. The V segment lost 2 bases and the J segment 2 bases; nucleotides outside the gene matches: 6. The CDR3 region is CSVESGTATYEQYF. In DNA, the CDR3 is TGCAGCGTTGAATCGGGGACAGCGACCTACGAGCAGTACTTC.

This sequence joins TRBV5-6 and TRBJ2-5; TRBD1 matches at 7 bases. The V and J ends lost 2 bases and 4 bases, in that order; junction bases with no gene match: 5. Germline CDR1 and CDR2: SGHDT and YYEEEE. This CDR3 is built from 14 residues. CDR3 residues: CASSLDRAAETQYF. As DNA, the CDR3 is TGTGCCAGCAGCTTAGACAGGGCGGCAGAGACCCAGTACTTC.

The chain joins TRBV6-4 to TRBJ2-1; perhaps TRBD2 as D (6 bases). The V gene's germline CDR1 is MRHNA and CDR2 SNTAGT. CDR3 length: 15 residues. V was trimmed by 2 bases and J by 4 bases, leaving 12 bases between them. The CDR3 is CASSDEGSGYNEQFF. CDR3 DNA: TGTGCCAGCAGTGACGAAGGTAGCGGATACAATGAGCAGTTCTTC.

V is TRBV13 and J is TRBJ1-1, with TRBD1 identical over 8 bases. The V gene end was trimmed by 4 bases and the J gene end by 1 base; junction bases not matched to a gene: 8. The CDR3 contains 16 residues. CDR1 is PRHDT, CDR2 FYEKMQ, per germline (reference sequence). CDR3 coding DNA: TGTGCCAGCAGCTCAGGGGGCTCTGAGTCGAACACTGAAGCTTTCTTT. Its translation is CASSSGGSESNTEAFF. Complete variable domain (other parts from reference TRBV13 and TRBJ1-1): AAGVIQSPRHLIKEKRETATLKCYPIPRHDTVYWYQQGPGQDPQFLISFYEKMQSDKGSIPDRFSAQQFSDYHSELNMSSLELGDSALYFCASSSGGSESNTEAFFGQGTRLTVV.

CDR3 amino acids: CASSLNPHEQFF. The CDR3 nucleotides read TGTGCCAGCAGTTTGAACCCTCATGAGCAGTTCTTC. The V gene is TRBV27, the J gene TRBJ2-1, with D uncertain. The CDR3 runs to 12 residues. With 3 bases removed from V and 8 bases from J, the gap between germline ends came to 8 bases. Germline loops: CDR1 MNHEY, CDR2 SMNVEV (reference sequence).

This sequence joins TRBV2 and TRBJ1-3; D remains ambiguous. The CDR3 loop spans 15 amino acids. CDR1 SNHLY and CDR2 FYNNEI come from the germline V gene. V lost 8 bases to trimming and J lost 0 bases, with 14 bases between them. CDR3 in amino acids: CASRSDGSSGNTIYF. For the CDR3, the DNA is TGTGCCAGCCGTTCGGACGGAAGCTCTGGAAACACCATATATTTT.

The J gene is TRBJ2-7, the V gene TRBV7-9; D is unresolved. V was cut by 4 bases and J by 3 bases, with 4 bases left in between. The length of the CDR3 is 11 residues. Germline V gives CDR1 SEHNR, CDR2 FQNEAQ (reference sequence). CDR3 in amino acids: CASSSNYEQYF. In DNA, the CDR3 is TGTGCCAGCAGCTCCAACTACGAGCAGTACTTC.

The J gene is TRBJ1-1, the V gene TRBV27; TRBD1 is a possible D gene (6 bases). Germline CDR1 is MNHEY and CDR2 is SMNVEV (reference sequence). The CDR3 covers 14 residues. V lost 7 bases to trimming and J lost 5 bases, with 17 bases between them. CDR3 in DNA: TGTGCCAGCAAAGGGGGGGGCGCGGCGACTGAAGCTTTCTTT. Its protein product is CASKGGGAATEAFF.

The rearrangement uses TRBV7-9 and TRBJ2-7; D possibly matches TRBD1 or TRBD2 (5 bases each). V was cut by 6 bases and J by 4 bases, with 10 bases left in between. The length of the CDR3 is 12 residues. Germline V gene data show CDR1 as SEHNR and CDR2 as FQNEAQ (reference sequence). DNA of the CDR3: TGTGCCAGCAGTAGGGACCTATACGAGCAGTACGTC. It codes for CASSRDLYEQYV.